This TCR beta chain was retrieved from a study of cytomegalovirus exposure and HLA in healthy donors. Study-wide results and limits: The study flagged around 160 TCR beta chains as cytomegalovirus-associated. It was reportedly the case that the classifier diagnosed cytomegalovirus status with high specificity and sensitivity. Clusters of TCRs from the first cohort tended to co-occur in the 100 to 150 validation repertoires (as a later analysis found). There were some public TCRs occurring in many donors, but most TCR sequences were rare.

This clone has only a few counts. Its antigen is as yet unknown. The CDR3 extends over 13 amino acids. Trimming removed 2 bases at V and 1 base at J, with 8 bases between. CDR1 is GTSNPN and CDR2 is SVGIG in the germline V gene (reference sequence). The repertoire was sequenced with immunoSEQ multiplex PCR; TCRdb's copy has only in-frame clones and lacks some. The table has around 170,000 clones, more than 75% seen once. This chain joins TRBV30 and TRBJ1-1; D gene ambiguous. This receptor was taken from a man younger than 30 in good health and CMV-seronegative. Specimen: PBMCs. The DNA of the CDR3 is TGTGCCTGGAGTCTACAGTCGAACACTGAAGCTTTCTTT. This gives the protein CAWSLQSNTEAFF.